This TCR beta chain comes out of a study of shared clonotypes between healthy human individuals (dated by TCRdb to the early 2020s). Regarding the research as a whole: The cohort included three men and a couple of women between 18 and 49 years of age. Each donor's leukapheresis produced roughly between roughly 0.85 and 10 billion PBMCs. To estimate repertoire size and how much clonotypes are shared between individuals, the study performed deep sequencing of blood TCR repertoires from a few healthy adults. Per donor, three plates each were used for CD4 naive and CD4 memory, two for CD8 naive, and one for CD8 memory. Libraries were prepared and TCR repertoires were sequenced by different laboratories using diverse techniques, in order to increase sequencing depth and limit assay-specific biases.

Results and caveats for the whole study, not just this receptor: The genetic and exposure-history diversity represented was limited by the small number of donors. Pairwise subsampling indicated that sequencing depth was expected to affect the degree of clonotype sharing among donors. Incomplete sequencing was indicated by rarefaction of sorted-subset datasets, despite the large sequencing depth. Higher generation probabilities were observed for clonotypes shared by all four sorted-subset donors than for non-shared clonotypes. About 4.5% of naive CD4, more than 3% of naive CD8, 2.3% of memory CD4, and over 0.35% of memory CD8 clonotypes were shared across several donors. Larger estimated clonotype richness was generally found for naive subsets than for memory subsets. Sampling was restricted to blood, and TCR repertoires in tissues likely differ from the TCR repertoires found in blood.

CDR3 length: 16 amino acids, cysteine to phenylalanine. Kept here is only the CDR3 DNA, which spans 48 bases and is read in frame from base 1. The germline V gene (reference sequence) provides CDR1 LNHNV and CDR2 YYDKDF. Here V drops 0 bases and J drops 2 bases, and the junction holds 7 bases not matched to any gene. The donors were healthy, HIV-negative adults who had no recently reported acute infections or vaccinations. Every donor was a Caucasian adult residing in Nashville, Tennessee, USA. CD8 memory samples combined magnetically selected CD45RO+ cells with CCR7-negative CD45RA+ effector memory (TemRA) cells. After blood collection by leukapheresis, PBMCs were isolated using Ficoll-Histopaque density gradient centrifugation and then cryopreserved in the vapor phase of liquid nitrogen. Analytical flow cytometry was used to check the purity and quantity of each magnetically sorted T cell population. Genomic DNA was isolated from every sorted fraction and measured by UV absorbance on a Nanodrop 2000c.

Using the deep immunoSEQ assay, multiplex PCR amplified TCR CDR3 regions from genomic DNA. Extracted genomic DNA from each cell subset was distributed evenly across all wells of several immunoSEQ 96-well plates, and each plate was treated as a replicate. Each replicate PCR for sorted subsets received 150 to 250 ng genomic DNA, equal to tens of thousands of T cell genomes. The purified libraries were quantified using a Qubit 3.0 fluorometer, sized with a Bioanalyzer 2100, and then quantified again using the KAPA Library Quantification kit. A separate single-read 150-cycle Illumina NextSeq 550 flow cell was used to sequence each immunoSEQ 96-well plate. In the paper's pipeline: Because the immunoSEQ output held only junctional sequences and lacked quality scores, the filtering could not match the filtering applied to full-length reads. To assign V/J genes and CDR3, sequences were annotated against IMGT germline references using PyIR, a Python wrapper for IgBLAST v1.9. Any read was removed if the V/J assignment was weak (E-value above 1e-6), the CDR3 was missing, or the read contained stop codons, out-of-frame junctions, or ambiguous translated residues. V3J clonotypes were defined as sequences sharing the same inferred V gene, J gene, and CDR3 amino acid sequence. The percentage overlap between two repertoires was calculated by dividing the number of shared unique clonotypes by the size of the smaller repertoire. Richness of each repertoire was evaluated using RTK rarefaction, the Chao1 estimator, and Recon v2.1 estimates of unobserved clonotypes. Generation probabilities were computed with OLGA for all TCRbeta clonotypes obtained by the gDNA method from several donors. Here the immuneACCESS table is served through TCRdb, limited to in-frame sequences with V and J called. Missing clones are a known gap in these copies; in checked studies unresolved V genes cover under half, and the rest lacks a known reason. Clone size and the V and J calls come from that table; the DNA yielded D and trimming. Across this sample there are about 320,000 clones, with roughly 91% seen only once. Clones ranked in the top ten supply about a sixth of the sample.

On this clone: There is no known antigen for this receptor. Within one base of it there is no much larger clone, and no base qualities were kept.

Recombination joined TRBV15 with TRBJ2-7; 7 nucleotides in the junction match TRBD1. Input material: memory CD8+ T cells sorted from blood. In the paper's terms, the cell subset or site label means: CD45RO+ cells pooled with CCR7-negative TemRA cells. The TCR was taken from a man younger than 30 in good health. The CDR3 here reads CATSRDQGDGTYEQYF. In nucleotide form, the sequence is TGTGCCACCAGCAGAGATCAGGGGGACGGTACCTACGAGCAGTACTTC.